The 19 T cell receptor beta chains listed next were all sequenced from one sample in a study of cytomegalovirus exposure and HLA in healthy donors. Clones were sequenced by immunoSEQ multiplex PCR, and TCRdb holds only the in-frame ones, with some missing. Here the sample spans roughly 230,000 clones, less than 95% being singletons. The sample comprised PBMCs. These receptors were taken from a woman in her twenties or thirties in good health and CMV-seronegative.

The chain is built from TRBV6-5 and TRBJ2-1; D gene unclear. There are 11 residues in the CDR3. Germline lookup yields CDR1 MNHEY and CDR2 SVGAGI. V gave up 5 bases and J gave up 8 bases, with 7 bases separating them. The CDR3 bases are TGTGCCAGCAGTGACACCCATGAGCAGTTCTTC. This translates into CASSDTHEQFF.

V gene TRBV28 combines with J gene TRBJ1-3; the match to TRBD1 covers 7 bases. Trimming at V came to 5 bases and at J to 2 bases, leaving 3 bases not matched to a gene. CDR3 length equals 14 residues. Germline V lookup: CDR1 MDHEN, CDR2 SYDVKM. CDR3 loop: CASSRGTAGNTIYF. CDR3 DNA: TGTGCCAGCAGTCGGGGGACAGCTGGAAACACCATATATTTT. The full variable domain, in which reference TRBV28 and TRBJ1-3 provide the parts outside the CDR3, is DVKVTQSSRYLVKRTGEKVFLECVQDMDHENMFWYRQDPGLGLRLIYFSYDVKMKEKGDIPEGYSVSREKKERFSLILESASTNQTSMYLCASSRGTAGNTIYFGEGSWLTVV.

The chain has TRBV5-4 and TRBJ2-5; 9 bases map to TRBD2. The CDR3 is 15 residues long. CDR1 and CDR2 (germline): SGHNT, YYREEE (reference sequence). V lost 4 bases to trimming and J lost 5 bases; unmatched junction nucleotides: 9. CDR3 sequence reads: CASSPLAGGPETQYF. The CDR3 DNA is TGTGCCAGCAGCCCTTTGGCGGGAGGGCCGGAGACCCAGTACTTC.

The gene calls are TRBV6-6 and TRBJ2-1, with D perhaps TRBD1 (6 bases). V lost 2 bases, J lost 2 bases, and 10 bases lay in between. Per the germline V gene, CDR1 is MNHNY and CDR2 is SVGAGI (reference sequence). The CDR3 is made up of 15 amino acids. The CDR3 nucleotides read TGTGCCAGCAGTTACGGGCAGGGGCCCTACAATGAGCAGTTCTTC. This gives the protein CASSYGQGPYNEQFF.

J is TRBJ2-7 and V is TRBV21-1. TRBV21-1 is recorded as a pseudogene. The CDR3 contains 18 residues. CDR3 loop: CASSKDRARQSSHYEQYF. CDR3 nucleotides: TGTGCCAGCAGCAAAGATCGGGCGCGGCAGAGCTCCCACTACGAGCAGTACTTC.

The chain links TRBV21-1 to TRBJ2-7. TRBV21-1 is deemed a pseudogene. The CDR3 contains 16 residues. The CDR3 sequence: CASSKRQQRHIYEQYF. DNA of the CDR3: TGTGCCAGCAGCAAAAGGCAACAGCGTCACATTTACGAGCAGTACTTC.

This sequence joins TRBV5-1 and TRBJ2-7; TRBD2 might be the D (5 bases). Looked up from germline, CDR1 is SGHRS and CDR2 is YFSETQ. This CDR3 contains 13 residues. V lost 4 bases to trimming and J lost 3 bases, with 11 bases between them. The CDR3 spells CASSPDAGYEQYF. Written as DNA, the CDR3 is TGCGCCAGCAGCCCGGACGCGGGCTACGAGCAGTACTTC.

J is TRBJ1-1 and V is TRBV29-1; tentatively, D is TRBD1 (6 bases). The CDR3 is 13 residues long. Germline V gene sequence: CDR1 SQVTM, CDR2 ANQGSEA. V shed 4 bases and J shed 2 bases, with 11 bases lying between them. The CDR3 DNA is TGCAGCGTTGTCACAGGGCTAAACACTGAAGCTTTCTTT. Translating it yields CSVVTGLNTEAFF.

The rearrangement joins TRBV6-4 to TRBJ2-3; tentative D call: TRBD2 (5 bases). Per the germline V gene, CDR1 is MRHNA and CDR2 is SNTAGT. V was cut by 6 bases and J by 1 base, with 14 bases left in between. This CDR3 has 15 residues. The CDR3 protein is CASSPDGVGTDTQYF. In DNA form, the CDR3 reads TGTGCCAGCAGCCCCGACGGGGTTGGCACAGATACGCAGTATTTT.

This clone was seen only once. This chain joins TRBV9 and TRBJ2-1, with D tentatively TRBD2 (6 bases). Germline V gene lookup returns CDR1 SGDLS and CDR2 YYNGEE. The CDR3 contains 16 residues. Trimming cost V 3 bases and J 3 bases, with 16 bases left between them. Here the CDR3 DNA reads TGTGCCAGCAGCGCTGTTAGCGGACTCTACTACAATGAGCAGTTCTTC. It encodes CASSAVSGLYYNEQFF.

The chain links TRBV28 to TRBJ1-5; possible D gene TRBD1, 6 bases. The CDR3 consists of 14 residues. Deletions cut 3 bases from V and 4 bases from J, with 10 bases between. Germline V gene data show CDR1 as MDHEN and CDR2 as SYDVKM. The CDR3 DNA reads TGTGCCAGCAGTTTCTGGCAGGGGAATCAGCCCCAGCATTTT. Amino acid sequence: CASSFWQGNQPQHF. The whole variable domain, remainder taken from reference TRBV28 and TRBJ1-5, is DVKVTQSSRYLVKRTGEKVFLECVQDMDHENMFWYRQDPGLGLRLIYFSYDVKMKEKGDIPEGYSVSREKKERFSLILESASTNQTSMYLCASSFWQGNQPQHFGDGTRLSIL.

The chain joins TRBV19 to TRBJ2-7; D is ambiguous. Germline lookup yields CDR1 LNHDA and CDR2 SQIVND (reference sequence). CDR3 length: 13 amino acids. V was shortened by 1 base and J by 3 bases, with 7 bases between the two germline ends. DNA of the CDR3: TGTGCCAGTAGTATAGGGCGGTACTACGAGCAGTACTTC. Its protein is CASSIGRYYEQYF.

The rearrangement joins TRBV27 to TRBJ2-7; D gene uncertain. Trimming shortened V by 6 bases and J by 7 bases, and 7 bases separated the two germline ends. The germline CDR1 and CDR2 sequences are MNHEY and SMNVEV (reference sequence). The CDR3 is made up of 10 amino acids. The CDR3 coding sequence is TGTGCCAGCAGGCGGCGGGAGCAGTACTTC. Protein sequence: CASRRREQYF.

This chain joins TRBV7-6 and TRBJ2-7, with 7 bases identical to TRBD2. The CDR3 runs to 13 residues. Looked up from germline, CDR1 is SGHVS and CDR2 is FNYEAQ. The V segment lost 4 bases and the J segment 7 bases; nucleotides outside the gene matches: 7. The DNA for the CDR3 is TGTGCCAGCAGCTCTAGCGCGGGAGAGGAGCAGTACTTC. This encodes CASSSSAGEEQYF.

This sequence joins TRBV18 and TRBJ2-1; tentatively, D is TRBD2 (6 bases). The CDR3 contains 14 residues. V shed 2 bases and J shed 4 bases, with 9 bases lying between them. The V gene's germline CDR1 is KGHSH and CDR2 LQKENI. The CDR3 sequence is CASSPTGVYNEQFF. In DNA form, the CDR3 reads TGTGCCAGCTCACCAACGGGAGTATACAATGAGCAGTTCTTC.

The rearrangement uses TRBV28 and TRBJ2-7; 10 bases fit TRBD2. The CDR3 is 13 amino acids. V shed 5 bases, J shed 4 bases, and the junction held 2 bases outside the gene matches. Germline CDR1 and CDR2: MDHEN and SYDVKM. CDR3 sequence: CASSRTSGYEQYF. The CDR3 coding sequence is TGTGCCAGCAGTAGGACTAGCGGTTACGAGCAGTACTTC.

The genes are TRBV7-8 and TRBJ1-5, with D tentatively TRBD1 (6 bases). Deletions cut 1 base from V and 4 bases from J, with 14 bases between. In germline, CDR1 is SGHVS, CDR2 FQNEAQ. This CDR3 has 16 amino acids. The CDR3 protein is CASSLERDTSNQPQHF. The CDR3 nucleotides are TGTGCCAGCAGCTTAGAAAGGGACACTTCTAATCAGCCCCAGCATTTT.

V usage is TRBV23-1 and J usage is TRBJ2-7; the D gene is possibly TRBD2 (6 bases). TRBV23-1 is treated as an ORF (open reading frame) with a function not yet certain. V lost 9 bases and J lost 1, with 7 bases in between. The length of the CDR3 is 11 residues. The DNA for the CDR3 is TGCGCCAGGGGGACTTCCTACGAGCAGTACTTC. Translating it yields CARGTSYEQYF.

This rearrangement joins TRBV7-2 to TRBJ2-7, with D maybe TRBD2 (5 bases). CDR1 and CDR2 (germline): SGHTA, FQGNSA. Trimming took off 5 bases at V and 7 bases at J, with 12 bases between the two ends. The CDR3 has 12 amino acids. The DNA of the CDR3 is TGTGCCAGCAGCCAAACGACGGGGGAGCAGTACTTC. The encoded protein is CASSQTTGEQYF.